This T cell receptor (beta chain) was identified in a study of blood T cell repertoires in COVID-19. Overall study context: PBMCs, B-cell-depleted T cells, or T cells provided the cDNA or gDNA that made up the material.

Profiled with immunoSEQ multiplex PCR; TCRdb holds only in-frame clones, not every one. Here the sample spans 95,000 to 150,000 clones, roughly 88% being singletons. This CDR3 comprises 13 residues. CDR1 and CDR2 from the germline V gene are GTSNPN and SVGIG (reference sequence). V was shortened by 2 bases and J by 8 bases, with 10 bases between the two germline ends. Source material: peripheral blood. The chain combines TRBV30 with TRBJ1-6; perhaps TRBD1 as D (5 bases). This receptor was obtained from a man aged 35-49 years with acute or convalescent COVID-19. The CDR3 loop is CAWSLQGYSPLHF. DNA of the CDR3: TGTGCCTGGAGTTTGCAGGGATATTCACCCCTCCACTTT.